Sequencing of this TCR beta chain was carried out in a study of CD4+ T cells in melanoma. Findings and limits, study-wide: Diverse differentiation states were reported for melanoma neoantigen-specific CD4+ T cells.

A word on this clone: Its antigen remains unidentified.

The CDR3 has 17 residues. V lost 1 base to trimming and J lost 7 bases; unmatched junction nucleotides: 14. In germline, CDR1 is LNHNV, CDR2 YYDKDF (reference sequence). Libraries were prepared by immunoSEQ multiplex PCR; TCRdb keeps only in-frame clonotypes and omits some of them. The sample records 110,000 to 150,000 clones, roughly 91% being singletons. V usage is TRBV15 and J usage is TRBJ2-5; TRBD2 matches 8 bases. This receptor was obtained from a human donor with melanoma. The CDR3 loop reads CATSRAGLAGEAGTQYF. The CDR3 coding sequence is TGTGCCACCAGCAGAGCAGGGCTAGCGGGTGAGGCGGGGACCCAGTACTTC.